What follows describes a single TCR beta chain. V gave up 5 bases and J gave up 5 bases, with 14 bases separating them. Germline loops: CDR1 SGHNT, CDR2 YENEEA. This CDR3 comprises 14 residues. Treatment here: preoperative locoregional IRX-2 cytokine immunotherapy. The data belong to a study of preoperative IRX-2 immunotherapy in early breast cancer. Clones were read by immunoSEQ multiplex PCR, and TCRdb kept only the in-frame ones, dropping some. The sample contains 39,000 or so clones, about 80% of which appear only once. Here the sequenced sample was tumor tissue, taken after IRX-2 immunotherapy. The chain joins TRBV11-3 to TRBJ2-3; D remains ambiguous. The sequence was collected from a human donor with breast cancer. The chain's CDR3 is CASSPDLGRDTQYF. DNA for the CDR3: TGTGCCAGCAGCCCCGACTTGGGTCGAGATACGCAGTATTTT.